This T cell receptor beta chain came from a study of T cell responses to AZD1222 COVID-19 vaccine. Second-dose schedules of about 4 or about 12 weeks were combined. About this clone: The antigen is unknown.

Study-wide results and caveats: The study reported that nearly half of spike-specific TCRs target unmutated variant regions. After two AZD1222 doses, spike-specific TCR breadth and depth rose versus day 0.

Assay: immunoSEQ multiplex PCR; the TCRdb copy retains only in-frame clones and omits some. The sample records roughly 110,000 clones, 85% to 95% being singletons. Germline CDR1 reads MGHDK; CDR2 reads SYGVNS. This CDR3 has 14 residues. V gave up 2 bases and J gave up 7 bases, with 12 bases separating them. The chain carries TRBV25-1 and TRBJ2-1, with D possibly TRBD1 on 5 matching bases. The input for sequencing was peripheral blood, taken 28 days after the second AZD1222 dose. The TCR comes from an adult who received the AZD1222 COVID-19 vaccine. The chain's CDR3 is CASSERKGLNEQFF. The CDR3 DNA is TGTGCCAGCAGTGAAAGGAAGGGGTTGAATGAGCAGTTCTTC.